The 25 T cell receptor beta chains listed next were all sequenced from one sample in a study of blood T cell repertoires in COVID-19. The data were produced by immunoSEQ multiplex PCR, yet TCRdb's version contains in-frame clones alone and is incomplete. The table records 110,000 or so clones, 75% to 90% of them present only once. Specimen: peripheral blood. These receptors all come from a human donor in a cohort sampled during active COVID-19.

The chain links TRBV19 to TRBJ1-6; D gene unclear. Germline V gene lookup returns CDR1 LNHDA and CDR2 SQIVND (reference sequence). V was clipped by 5 bases and J by 0 bases, with 8 bases between them. The CDR3 spans 15 residues. CDR3 protein: CASSAEGSYNSPLHF. CDR3 in DNA: TGTGCCAGTAGTGCGGAGGGCTCCTATAATTCACCCCTCCACTTT.

V and J are TRBV7-2 and TRBJ1-5; TRBD1 agrees at 8 bases. With 4 bases clipped from V and 3 bases from J, the junction kept 5 bases outside the gene matches. This CDR3 is 15 amino acids long. Germline CDR1 SGHTA, CDR2 FQGNSA. The CDR3 DNA reads TGTGCCAGCAGCTCACAGGGGGGGGTCAATCAGCCCCAGCATTTT. Translating gives CASSSQGGVNQPQHF. Using reference TRBV7-2 and TRBJ1-5 for the parts outside the CDR3, the full variable domain is GAGVSQSPSNKVTEKGKDVELRCDPISGHTALYWYRQSLGQGLEFLIYFQGNSAPDKSGLPSDRFSAERTGGSVSTLTIQRTQQEDSAVYLCASSSQGGVNQPQHFGDGTRLSIL.

The chain carries TRBV6-2 or TRBV6-3 and TRBJ2-7; D is possibly TRBD1 (6 bases). This CDR3 contains 14 residues. Germline V CDR1 and CDR2: MNHEY, SVGEGT. Trimming took off 5 bases at V and 0 bases at J, with 11 bases between the two ends. CDR3 in DNA: TGTGCCAGCAGTCTGGGACACCGCTCCTACGAGCAGTACTTC. Translation gives CASSLGHRSYEQYF.

The chain recombines TRBV5-1 with TRBJ2-1; 8 positions match TRBD2. Germline V gives CDR1 SGHRS, CDR2 YFSETQ. This CDR3 has 16 amino acids. V shed 4 bases and J 0 bases; nucleotides not matched to a gene: 6. CDR3 nucleotide sequence: TGCGCCAGCAGCCCCGTGAGCGGGGGCTCCTACAATGAGCAGTTCTTC. Protein product: CASSPVSGGSYNEQFF. Full variable domain (outside the CDR3, taken from reference TRBV5-1 and TRBJ2-1): KAGVTQTPRYLIKTRGQQVTLSCSPISGHRSVSWYQQTPGQGLQFLFEYFSETQRNKGNFPGRFSGRQFSNSRSEMNVSTLELGDSALYLCASSPVSGGSYNEQFFGPGTRLTVL.

A single count supports this clone. The V call is TRBV4-3, the J call TRBJ2-3; D remains ambiguous. This CDR3 is built from 15 residues. Trimming pared 0 bases from V and 0 bases from J, leaving 7 bases between. Germline lookup yields CDR1 LGHNA and CDR2 YSLEER. This CDR3 reads CASSQDGTSTDTQYF. CDR3 nucleotides: TGCGCCAGCAGCCAAGATGGCACAAGCACAGATACGCAGTATTTT.

The chain has TRBV28 and TRBJ2-7, with a tentative D call TRBD2 (6 bases). From germline, CDR1 is MDHEN and CDR2 SYDVKM. The CDR3 runs to 15 residues. Trimming cost V 5 bases and J 5 bases, with 19 bases left between them. The CDR3 nucleotides are TGTGCCAGCAGTACCCCCGGGAGTCTAGGGAACGAGCAGTACTTC. Translating it yields CASSTPGSLGNEQYF. Using reference TRBV28 and TRBJ2-7 for the parts outside the CDR3, the full variable domain is DVKVTQSSRYLVKRTGEKVFLECVQDMDHENMFWYRQDPGLGLRLIYFSYDVKMKEKGDIPEGYSVSREKKERFSLILESASTNQTSMYLCASSTPGSLGNEQYFGPGTRLTVT.

The V gene is TRBV6-5, the J gene TRBJ2-5, with 7 bases identical to TRBD1. The CDR3 extends over 12 amino acids. CDR1 and CDR2 (germline): MNHEY, SVGAGI. J gave up 0 bases and V 10 bases, and 2 bases lay outside the gene matches. CDR3 loop: CATGTDQETQYF. The CDR3 DNA reads TGTGCCACCGGGACAGACCAAGAGACCCAGTACTTC.

This chain connects TRBV5-4 to TRBJ2-1; 11 nucleotides agree with TRBD2. The CDR3 runs 15 residues. After removal of 2 bases from V and 2 bases from J, the junction contained 0 bases not matched to a gene. CDR1 and CDR2 from the germline V gene are SGHNT and YYREEE (reference sequence). The CDR3 region is CASSFSGGAYNEQFF. The CDR3 DNA reads as TGTGCCAGCAGCTTTAGCGGGGGGGCCTACAATGAGCAGTTCTTC.

The gene calls are TRBV6-6 and TRBJ2-4, with D possibly being TRBD2 (6 bases). The CDR3 consists of 13 residues. Looked up from germline, CDR1 is MNHNY and CDR2 is SVGAGI (reference sequence). V lost 6 bases to trimming and J lost 3 bases, with 9 bases between them. This CDR3 is CASRWGDKNIQYF. The CDR3 DNA follows: TGTGCCAGCAGATGGGGGGACAAAAACATTCAGTACTTC.

This clone has just one count. V is TRBV15 and J is TRBJ2-5, with D unresolved. This CDR3 region has 14 residues. Germline V gene data show CDR1 as LNHNV and CDR2 as YYDKDF (reference sequence). Between the trimmed V and J ends, which lost 3 bases and 5 bases, there was a span of 13 bases. The CDR3 DNA reads TGTGCCACCAGCAGGGATGGGCCTTCGGAGACCCAGTACTTC. It is translated as CATSRDGPSETQYF. Looking up the rest from reference TRBV15 and TRBJ2-5 gives the full variable domain: DAMVIQNPRYQVTQFGKPVTLSCSQTLNHNVMYWYQQKSSQAPKLLFHYYDKDFNNEADTPDNFQSRRPNTSFCFLDIRSPGLGDTAMYLCATSRDGPSETQYFGPGTRLLVL.

The chain links TRBV3-1 (or the pseudogene TRBV3-2) to TRBJ2-1; 12 positions agree with TRBD2. The CDR3 runs to 15 residues. The germline CDR1 and CDR2 sequences are LGHDT and YNNKEL (reference sequence). V dropped 6 bases and J dropped 9; count of bases not matched to a gene: 9. The CDR3 protein is CASREVPSGGAEQFF. The CDR3 coding sequence is TGTGCCAGCAGAGAAGTGCCTAGCGGGGGGGCTGAGCAGTTCTTC.

This rearrangement joins TRBV7-2 to TRBJ2-7, with TRBD2 matching 7 bases. There are 15 residues in the CDR3. J lost 3 bases, V lost 6 bases, and 11 bases had no gene match. CDR1 and CDR2 from the germline V gene are SGHTA and FQGNSA. This CDR3 reads CASRAAVGGNYEQYF. CDR3 DNA: TGTGCCAGCAGGGCGGCTGTCGGGGGGAACTACGAGCAGTACTTC.

This rearrangement joins TRBV11-2 to TRBJ2-1, with TRBD1 matching 7 bases. V was pared by 5 bases and J by 2 bases, with 6 bases of the junction left unmatched. Per germline, CDR1 SGHAT and CDR2 FQNNGV. There are 15 residues in the CDR3. The CDR3 region has the DNA TGTGCCAGCAGCCCCGACAGGGACCCCTACAATGAGCAGTTCTTC. Translation: CASSPDRDPYNEQFF.

In DNA, the CDR3 is TGTGCCAGGACGGACAGGGAGTCGCGCGAGCAGTACTTC. This gives the protein CARTDRESREQYF. The chain employs TRBV25-1 and TRBJ2-7; TRBD1 matches at 8 bases. This CDR3 region has 13 residues. CDR1 and CDR2 (germline): MGHDK, SYGVNS. Unmatched junction bases numbered 10, after V lost 9 bases and J lost 6 bases.

J is TRBJ2-3 and V is TRBV5-8, with a tentative D call TRBD2 (5 bases). There are 15 residues in the CDR3. Between the trimmed V and J ends, which lost 2 bases and 1 base, there was a span of 11 bases. Germline lookup yields CDR1 SGHTS and CDR2 YDEGEE. The DNA of the CDR3 is TGTGCCAGCAGCTTAAGACTACTCGGCACAGATACGCAGTATTTT. This encodes CASSLRLLGTDTQYF.

J is TRBJ2-3 and V is TRBV4-3; no firm D call. CDR3 size: 15 residues. Trimming stripped 0 bases from V and 5 bases from J, with 12 bases between. From germline, CDR1 is LGHNA and CDR2 YSLEER. CDR3 residues: CASSQDRVGGDTQYF. CDR3 in DNA: TGCGCCAGCAGCCAAGATCGGGTGGGTGGAGATACGCAGTATTTT.

This chain uses TRBV7-2 with TRBJ1-2; a possible D gene is TRBD1 (6 bases). Germline CDR1 reads SGHTA; CDR2 reads FQGNSA. The V end was cut by 4 bases, the J end by 7 bases, with 13 bases between. This CDR3 spans 13 amino acids. The CDR3 is CASSSAGVSGYTF. The DNA for the CDR3 is TGTGCCAGCAGCTCCGCAGGGGTGTCTGGCTACACCTTC.

The chain links TRBV2 to TRBJ2-7; no reliable D call. Trimming left V 8 bases short and J 3 bases short, with 17 bases between. Germline assignment: CDR1 SNHLY and CDR2 FYNNEI. CDR3 length equals 14 residues. In DNA, the CDR3 is TGTGCCAGCCGTAGTTACGGGTCCCTCTACGAGCAGTACTTC. It yields the protein CASRSYGSLYEQYF.

This chain links TRBV19 with TRBJ2-3; 12 nucleotides line up with TRBD2. Germline values: CDR1 LNHDA, CDR2 SQIVND (reference sequence). The CDR3 spans 15 residues. Unmatched junction bases numbered 2, after V lost 3 bases and J lost 4 bases. The CDR3 sequence: CASSIRLAGADTQYF. Written as DNA, the CDR3 is TGTGCCAGTAGTATTCGACTAGCGGGGGCAGATACGCAGTATTTT.

This CDR3 reads CASSLAPGGEAFF. CDR3 nucleotide sequence: TGTGCCAGCAGCTTAGCACCCGGGGGGGAAGCTTTCTTT. This chain connects TRBV11-2 to TRBJ1-1, with D perhaps matching TRBD1 (5 bases). This CDR3 has 13 residues. V lost 1 base to trimming and J lost 8 bases, with 11 bases between them. The germline CDR1 and CDR2 sequences are SGHAT and FQNNGV.

This chain connects TRBV19 to TRBJ1-5; tentatively, D is TRBD1 (5 bases). This CDR3 is 14 amino acids long. The V end lost 7 bases, the J end lost 4 bases, and 14 bases lay between the germline ends. CDR1 and CDR2 (germline): LNHDA, SQIVND (reference sequence). Written as DNA, the CDR3 is TGTGCCAGTACCGCCGCAGGGTTAAATCAGCCCCAGCATTTT. Protein: CASTAAGLNQPQHF. Full variable domain (remainder filled in from reference TRBV19 and TRBJ1-5): DGGITQSPKYLFRKEGQNVTLSCEQNLNHDAMYWYRQDPGQGLRLIYYSQIVNDFQKGDIAEGYSVSREKKESFPLTVTSAQKNPTAFYLCASTAAGLNQPQHFGDGTRLSIL.

V usage is TRBV6-2 or TRBV6-3 and J usage is TRBJ2-7; 9 bases agree with TRBD1. Germline assignment: CDR1 MNHEY and CDR2 SVGEGT. This CDR3 spans 14 amino acids. V lost 3 bases, J lost 6 bases, and 6 bases stayed unmatched. CDR3 in DNA: TGTGCCAGCAGTTATTTCCGGACAGGGGTCGAGCAGTACTTC. It specifies CASSYFRTGVEQYF.

This chain links TRBV6-5 with TRBJ1-2; D remains ambiguous. The ends were cut back, 7 bases at V and 7 bases at J, with 16 bases in the middle. In germline, CDR1 is MNHEY, CDR2 SVGAGI. The CDR3 extends over 13 amino acids. The CDR3 sequence is CASTLDSFGGYTF. Here the CDR3 DNA reads TGTGCCAGCACCTTAGACTCCTTTGGTGGCTACACCTTC.

The V and J genes are TRBV5-4 and TRBJ2-1, with 7 bases matching TRBD2. V was pared by 3 bases and J by 2 bases, with 8 bases of the junction left unmatched. The CDR3 is 16 amino acids. CDR1 and CDR2 (germline): SGHNT, YYREEE (reference sequence). The CDR3 here is CASSSGGGSAYNEQFF. CDR3 in DNA: TGTGCCAGCAGCTCTGGGGGAGGGAGCGCCTACAATGAGCAGTTCTTC.

This chain links TRBV4-1 with TRBJ2-1; 8 bases match TRBD2. The CDR3 covers 15 residues. With V trimmed by 8 bases and J by 1 base, 7 bases remained unmatched. Germline V gives CDR1 MGHRA, CDR2 YSYEKL. CDR3 protein: CASQGAGASYNEQFF. CDR3 DNA: TGCGCCAGCCAAGGAGCGGGGGCGTCCTACAATGAGCAGTTCTTC.